This T cell receptor beta chain stems from a study of blood T cell repertoires in COVID-19. Across the whole study: There were acute and convalescent COVID-19 samples, and they came from the United States, Italy and Spain.

Authors' data handling: The authors estimated nucleated cell counts from reference gene primer amplification. Libraries were prepared by immunoSEQ multiplex PCR; TCRdb keeps only in-frame clonotypes and omits some of them. V, J and clone size are taken as reported in that table, and D and trimming were inferred from the DNA itself. Of fewer than 350,000 clones listed, 85% are singletons. The cohort comprised adults aged 18 to 89 years residing in 20 to 30 US areas. The study counted Cohort 3 donors as recovered given two negative PCRs, clearance, or symptom resolution. The junction had 24 bases not matched to a gene; V was cut back by 4 bases and J by 2 bases. Per germline, CDR1 LGHNA and CDR2 YNFKEQ. The CDR3 has 22 residues.

The receptor was derived from a woman between 50 and 59 years old who had recovered from COVID-19. The genes are TRBV4-2 and TRBJ2-3, with 10 bases aligning to TRBD2. Sample: PBMCs or T cells enriched from blood (not recorded which). The CDR3 reads CASSRPVLTRASGGHSTDTQYF. DNA for the CDR3: TGTGCCAGCAGCCGCCCTGTCCTCACTCGGGCTAGCGGGGGCCACTCCACAGATACGCAGTATTTT.